Sequencing of this T cell receptor beta chain was carried out in a study of T cell responses to AZD1222 COVID-19 vaccine. With regard to this clone: Its matching antigen is unknown.

Trimming took 1 base from V and 4 from J, leaving 13 bases between them. This CDR3 has 15 amino acids. Germline V CDR1 and CDR2: MNHEY, SMNVEV (reference sequence). The method was immunoSEQ multiplex PCR; TCRdb's version includes in-frame clones alone and lacks a portion of them. Counted here are about 150,000 clones, about 93% occurring once; the ten biggest clones make up 3.2%. Findings of the study overall: Nearly half of spike-specific TCRs reportedly target variant regions that are unmutated in the B.1.351 and B.1.1.7 variants. Spike-specific TCR repertoires showed rising breadth and depth after two AZD1222 doses. After the peak T cell response, and only then, were repertoires sampled.

Recipients boosted at about 4 weeks or about 12 weeks are pooled. Source: peripheral blood, taken 28 days after the second AZD1222 dose. The rearrangement uses TRBV27 and TRBJ1-2; D unresolved. The TCR sequence derives from an adult who received the AZD1222 COVID-19 vaccine. The CDR3 nucleotides read TGTGCCAGCAGTTTATTACGGGGTCTAAGCTATGGCTACACCTTC. Translating gives CASSLLRGLSYGYTF.